A selection of T cell receptor beta chains follows, all from one sample in a study of CD8+CD57+ T cells in acquired aplastic anemia. MiXCR, run by TCRdb on the reads, gives a single entry per CDR3 protein. The sample holds 150,000 to 200,000 distinct CDR3 sequences, over 40% seen once. What was sequenced was sorted CD4+, CD8+, or CD8+CD57+ T cells (not recorded which) from PBMCs. These receptors were collected from a human donor with aplastic anemia. Each CDR3 is given with its conserved first and last residue. A D gene is named only where the DNA matches it firmly. Size tells how often a clone was seen (once, few, many) or the class of an expanded clone, and some rows leave it out.

abundance,d_gene,j_gene,v_gene,CDR3nt,CDR3aa
few,NA,TRBJ1-1,TRBV7-2,TGTGCCAGCAGCTTAGCGGGAAGGGGTGTGTACGCTGAAGCTTTCTTT,CASSLAGRGVYAEAFF
NA,NA,TRBJ2-1,TRBV10-3,TGTGCCATCAGTGAAAAGTGGGCAGGGGCCCCCTACAATGAGCAGTTCTTC,CAISEKWAGAPYNEQFF
few,TRBD1,TRBJ2-7,TRBV7-9,TGTGCCAGCAGCTTTGGACAGGGGTACGAGCAGTACTTC,CASSFGQGYEQYF
NA,TRBD1,TRBJ1-3,TRBV5-1,TGCGCCAGCAGCCCGACAGGGGCTGGAAACACCATATATTTT,CASSPTGAGNTIYF
many,TRBD1,TRBJ1-2,TRBV27,TGTGCCACTCGACAGGGTAACTATGGCTACACCTTC,CATRQGNYGYTF
NA,NA,TRBJ1-5,TRBV2,TGTGCCAGCAGGTTAGGCAGAAGAGAGAATCAGCCCCAGCATTTT,CASRLGRRENQPQHF
few,NA,TRBJ2-1,TRBV5-8,TGTGCCAGCAGCCGGGACCTAAACAATGAGCAGTTCTTC,CASSRDLNNEQFF
NA,NA,TRBJ1-5,TRBV19,TGTGCCAGTAGTATGTTCGAAAATCAGCCCCAGCATTTT,CASSMFENQPQHF
many,NA,TRBJ2-3,TRBV7-9,TGTGCCAGCGGGCGGGCGGGGGATACGCAGTATTTT,CASGRAGDTQYF
NA,NA,TRBJ1-1,TRBV19,TGTGCCAGTAGTATTTACCCCTCGGGGGGAGGGAACACTGAAGCTTTCTTT,CASSIYPSGGGNTEAFF
many,TRBD1,TRBJ1-2,TRBV30,TGTGCCTGGACACAGGGGTCCTATGGCTACACCTTC,CAWTQGSYGYTF
few,NA,TRBJ2-6,TRBV2,TGTGCCAGCAGTGAGGACAGCTCTGGGGCCAACGTCCTGACTTTC,CASSEDSSGANVLTF
many,NA,TRBJ1-6,TRBV20-1,TGCAGTGCTAGACAGGGGATTTTATATAATTCACCCCTCCACTTT,CSARQGILYNSPLHF
many,NA,TRBJ2-1,TRBV20-1,TGCAGTGCCTGGACAGCGTCGGACAATGAGCAGTTCTTC,CSAWTASDNEQFF
many,NA,TRBJ1-2,TRBV3-1,TGTGCCAGCAGCCTCGGCCTGAATGGCTACACCTTC,CASSLGLNGYTF
few,NA,TRBJ1-2,TRBV18,TGTGCCAGCTCACCCGACTCCGCCTATGGCTACACCTTC,CASSPDSAYGYTF
NA,NA,TRBJ1-2,TRBV29-1,TGCAGCGTTGACAGTGCCAACGGGGACATAAACGCCTATGGCTACACCTTC,CSVDSANGDINAYGYTF
many,TRBD1,TRBJ2-7,TRBV25-1,TGTGCCAGCAGTGGGACGGACAGGGGCTCCTACGAGCAGTACTTC,CASSGTDRGSYEQYF
NA,NA,TRBJ1-2,TRBV29-1,TGCAGCGTTGAAGGGGGTCCGGAACTCGTGCGCTATGGCTACACCTTC,CSVEGGPELVRYGYTF
few,NA,TRBJ2-3,TRBV6-1,TGTGCCAGCAGTGAGGGACTTACTTTCACAGATACGCAGTATTTT,CASSEGLTFTDTQYF
NA,NA,TRBJ1-1,TRBV7-9,TGTGCCAGCAGCTTAGAACAGTTCACTGAAGCTTTCTTT,CASSLEQFTEAFF
NA,NA,TRBJ1-2,TRBV4-1,TGCGCCAGCAGCCAAAATGATTATGGCTACACCTTC,CASSQNDYGYTF
NA,NA,TRBJ2-5,TRBV10-3,TGTGCCATCAGCCCCGGGACCCAAGAGACCCAGTACTTC,CAISPGTQETQYF
NA,TRBD1,TRBJ1-5,TRBV2,TGTGCCAGCAGTGGCCGACAGGGGATGAGCAATCAGCCCCAGCATTTT,CASSGRQGMSNQPQHF
NA,TRBD1,TRBJ2-3,TRBV10-2,TGCGCCACCGGGAACAGGGGTCCGACAGATACGCAGTATTTT,CATGNRGPTDTQYF
NA,TRBD1,TRBJ1-1,TRBV2,TGTGCCAGCAGTAGGACAGGGTCAACAACTGAAGCTTTCTTT,CASSRTGSTTEAFF
NA,NA,TRBJ2-5,TRBV7-8,TGTGCCAGCAGCGGGGGCGGGGGGACCCAGTACTTC,CASSGGGGTQYF
NA,NA,TRBJ1-2,TRBV10-3,TGTGCCATCAGTGTAGAGGAGAACTATGGCTACACCTTC,CAISVEENYGYTF
few,NA,TRBJ1-5,TRBV10-3,TGTGCCATCAGTGACAGGATACAAGAGACCCAGCATTTT,CAISDRIQETQHF
NA,TRBD2,TRBJ2-7,TRBV20-1,TGCAGTGCCCCAGGACGGGGGGACTCCTACGAGCAGTACTTC,CSAPGRGDSYEQYF
few,NA,TRBJ2-5,TRBV7-9,TGTGCCAGCAGCTCTATCCCTCACGGGGAGAGTGAGACCCAGTACTTC,CASSSIPHGESETQYF
NA,NA,TRBJ1-2,TRBV19,TGTGCCAGTATACGGGCCGGGGGCTATGGCTACACCTTC,CASIRAGGYGYTF
many,NA,TRBJ1-3,TRBV4-3,TGCGCCAGCAGCCAAGAGGTTCTTAGCTCTGGAAACACCATATATTTT,CASSQEVLSSGNTIYF
few,TRBD2,TRBJ2-3,TRBV10-3,TGTGCCATCAGTGAAGGGACTAGCGGGGGGGCCACAGATACGCAGTATTTT,CAISEGTSGGATDTQYF
NA,TRBD2,TRBJ2-7,TRBV11-2,TGTGCCAGCAGCTTATCTCTAGCGGGGGGGCGGGATAACGAGCAGTACTTC,CASSLSLAGGRDNEQYF
many,NA,TRBJ1-1,TRBV6-1,TGTGCCAGCATCCGAAGTGGAAGGGCTTTCTTT,CASIRSGRAFF
NA,TRBD2,TRBJ2-3,TRBV24-1,TGTGCCACCATGGCAGCGGGAGAATCAGATACGCAGTATTTT,CATMAAGESDTQYF
once,TRBD1,TRBJ2-7,TRBV19,TGTGCCAGTAGTCCGCGGACAGGGCCCTACGAGCAGTGCTTC,CASSPRTGPYEQCF
many,NA,TRBJ1-1,TRBV4-3,TGCGCCAGCAGCCAAGAGCGGGGGACAAAAACTGAAGCTTTCTTT,CASSQERGTKTEAFF
few,TRBD1,TRBJ2-3,TRBV19,TGTGCCAGTATTGGCCGAGGACAGGGTACGGCGCAGTATTTT,CASIGRGQGTAQYF
many,TRBD2,TRBJ2-1,TRBV7-2,TGTGCCAGCAGCCCAGGTAGCGGGACGAACGTCAGGAATGAGCAGTTCTTC,CASSPGSGTNVRNEQFF
NA,NA,TRBJ2-5,TRBV10-1,TGCGCCAGCAGTGCTGGGCCTAAAGAGACCCAGTACTTC,CASSAGPKETQYF
NA,TRBD1,TRBJ1-5,TRBV15,TGTGCCACCAGCCGGGACAGGGGGTTACATCAGCCCCAGCATTTT,CATSRDRGLHQPQHF
many,NA,TRBJ1-1,TRBV9,TGTGCCAGCAGCGTAGAGGGTGGGGGGCGCCCCACTGAAGCTTTCTTT,CASSVEGGGRPTEAFF